The clone carrying this T cell receptor beta chain qualifies as medium-sized. The sample is drawn from a study of T and B cells in COVID-19 patients. TRB rearrangements were amplified by multiplex PCR with BIOMED2 TRB-A/B primers. TCRdb analysed the multiplex PCR reads with MiXCR anew, one entry per CDR3 protein. The sample comprises around 15,000 distinct CDR3 sequences, 25% to 30% of which are singletons, and 4.5% rests with the top ten. V was pared by 6 bases and J by 5 bases, with 16 bases between. This CDR3 contains 15 residues. Germline V gene data show CDR1 as LNHDA and CDR2 as SQIVND (reference sequence). Each TRB amplification used about 230-550 ng of genomic DNA from blood.

This rearrangement joins TRBV19 to TRBJ2-2; possibly TRBD2 for D (5 bases). The source of this sequence is a human donor who had recovered from COVID-19. Specimen: blood. The CDR3 sequence: CASSPILGGTGELFF. The CDR3 nucleotides read TGTGCCAGTAGCCCGATACTAGGAGGTACCGGGGAGCTGTTTTTT.